This entry lists 29 T cell receptor beta chains sequenced from one sample in a study of T cell repertoires in ileal Crohn's disease. Profiling relied on immunoSEQ multiplex PCR, and the TCRdb table lists in-frame clones only, not all of them. Of some 10,000 clones detected, 80% to 90% appear once; the ten largest clones hold roughly 16%. Described time point: neoterminal ileum biopsy at postoperative endoscopy, about 6 months after surgery. Sequences were obtained from ileal tissue. Receptors were obtained from an adult with Crohn's disease.

The genes are TRBV13 and TRBJ2-1, with TRBD2 matching 12 bases. Germline values: CDR1 PRHDT, CDR2 FYEKMQ (reference sequence). V trimming: 5 bases; J trimming: 2 bases; junction bases outside the gene matches: 13. The CDR3 runs to 19 residues. The DNA of the CDR3 is TGTGCCAGCAGCCCCCGGGGACTAGCGGGCCTTCCTGCCTACAATGAGCAGTTCTTC. This encodes CASSPRGLAGLPAYNEQFF.

This rearrangement joins TRBV28 to TRBJ2-2; 7 bases are a match to TRBD2. The CDR3 has 15 amino acids. After removal of 6 bases from V and 0 bases from J, the junction contained 4 bases not matched to a gene. Per the germline V gene, CDR1 is MDHEN and CDR2 is SYDVKM. CDR3 DNA sequence: TGTGCCAGCAGCCCTAGCGGCGCGAACACCGGGGAGCTGTTTTTT. Translating gives CASSPSGANTGELFF.

This clone has only a few counts. The V gene is TRBV2, the J gene TRBJ2-5; 7 bases align to TRBD1. The junction had 9 bases not matched to a gene; V was cut back by 7 bases and J by 4 bases. Germline values: CDR1 SNHLY, CDR2 FYNNEI. The CDR3 has 14 residues. The CDR3 region is CASTWNRGPETQYF. DNA for the CDR3: TGTGCCAGCACTTGGAACAGGGGCCCAGAGACCCAGTACTTC.

The rearrangement links TRBV7-3 to TRBJ2-3, with 7 positions matching TRBD2. V dropped 0 bases and J dropped 0; count of bases not matched to a gene: 9. The CDR3 loop spans 18 amino acids. Germline CDR1 and CDR2: SGHTA and FQGTGA. CDR3 loop: CASSLTRASGPSTDTQYF. Written as DNA, the CDR3 is TGTGCCAGCAGCTTAACGAGGGCTAGCGGCCCGAGCACAGATACGCAGTATTTT.

V and J are TRBV19 and TRBJ2-7; TRBD2 is a possible D gene (5 bases). CDR1 LNHDA and CDR2 SQIVND come from the germline V gene (reference sequence). The V end lost 7 bases, the J end lost 3 bases, and 16 bases lay between the germline ends. The CDR3 consists of 14 residues. CDR3 in DNA: TGTGCCAGTATGGTGGACTTCTCCAGCTACGAGCAGTACTTC. The encoded protein is CASMVDFSSYEQYF.

This chain links TRBV5-1 with TRBJ2-7, with no clear D. Germline values: CDR1 SGHRS, CDR2 YFSETQ. Trimming stripped 0 bases from V and 2 bases from J, with 9 bases between. The CDR3 covers 14 residues. CDR3 residues: CASSLDSPPYEQYF. Here the CDR3 DNA reads TGCGCCAGCAGCTTGGACTCGCCTCCCTACGAGCAGTACTTC.

The CDR3 nucleotides read TGCGCCAGCAGCCTCGACAGGGGTGGCTACACCTTC. It translates to CASSLDRGGYTF. The gene calls are TRBV5-1 and TRBJ1-2, with TRBD1 matching over 8 bases. CDR3 length: 12 amino acids. The ends lost 4 bases at V and 7 bases at J; junction bases unmatched: 3. In germline, CDR1 is SGHRS, CDR2 YFSETQ.

V gene TRBV6-7 combines with J gene TRBJ1-1; no clear D gene. TRBV6-7 is an open reading frame whose function is uncertain. V lost 0 bases and J lost 7, with 18 bases in between. This CDR3 is 16 amino acids long. The CDR3 spells CASSYSKEGRTSEAFF. The DNA for the CDR3 is TGTGCCAGCAGTTACTCGAAGGAAGGGAGAACGAGTGAAGCTTTCTTT.

This clone was counted only a few times. The J gene is TRBJ2-2, the V gene TRBV18, with TRBD2 identical over 8 bases. The germline V gene has CDR1 KGHSH and CDR2 LQKENI. The CDR3 loop spans 15 amino acids. V trimming: 2 bases; J trimming: 3 bases; junction bases outside the gene matches: 2. DNA for the CDR3: TGTGCCAGCTCACCAGTGACTAGCGACACCGGGGAGCTGTTTTTT. It translates to CASSPVTSDTGELFF.

This clone came up once. The chain employs TRBV6-1 and TRBJ1-3; 7 nucleotides align to TRBD1. The junction had 12 bases not matched to a gene; V was cut back by 4 bases and J by 0 bases. The CDR3 is 18 amino acids. CDR1 and CDR2 from the germline V gene are MNHNS and SASEGT. CDR3 nucleotides: TGTGCCAGCAGTGGGACGGGGACAGCAAAGCTCTCTGGAAACACCATATATTTT. Translating it yields CASSGTGTAKLSGNTIYF.

The V and J genes are TRBV6-1 and TRBJ1-2; 7 bases are shared with TRBD1. The trim removed 3 bases at V and 8 bases at J, leaving 6 bases unmatched. CDR3 length equals 13 residues. Germline loops: CDR1 MNHNS, CDR2 SASEGT. DNA of the CDR3: TGTGCCAGCAGTGATCAGGGGGTTGGGGGCTACACCTTC. Residues: CASSDQGVGGYTF.

The chain uses TRBV7-3 and TRBJ2-7, with 7 bases identical to TRBD2. This CDR3 region has 15 residues. The junction had 4 bases not matched to a gene; V was cut back by 2 bases and J by 0 bases. CDR1 is SGHTA and CDR2 is FQGTGA in the germline V gene. CDR3 in DNA: TGTGCCAGCAGCTTAGCGGCTAGCGGCTCCTACGAGCAGTACTTC. Protein product: CASSLAASGSYEQYF.

The V gene is TRBV2, the J gene TRBJ1-2, with no clear D. Trimming took off 7 bases at V and 3 bases at J, with 12 bases between the two ends. This CDR3 contains 13 residues. Germline-derived CDR1 and CDR2 are SNHLY and FYNNEI. CDR3 bases: TGTGCCAGCACCTTAAATCCGGACTATGGCTACACCTTC. This translates into CASTLNPDYGYTF.

The chain links TRBV5-1 to TRBJ2-3; 16 nucleotides match TRBD2. This CDR3 contains 18 residues. Looked up from germline, CDR1 is SGHRS and CDR2 is YFSETQ. Germline trimming cut 5 bases from V and 6 bases from J; bases unmatched to any gene: 12. CDR3 region: CASREGLAGGGGADTQYF. As DNA, the CDR3 is TGCGCCAGCAGAGAGGGACTAGCGGGAGGGGGGGGCGCGGATACGCAGTATTTT.

The CDR3 DNA reads as TGTGCCAGCAGCTTGTTCGGACAGGGAAATTCACCCCTCCACTTT. This encodes CASSLFGQGNSPLHF. V and J are TRBV5-6 and TRBJ1-6; 8 bases are a match to TRBD1. Per the germline V gene, CDR1 is SGHDT and CDR2 is YYEEEE. CDR3 length equals 15 residues. V gave up 1 base and J gave up 7 bases; unmatched junction bases: 4.

The V and J genes are TRBV30 and TRBJ1-2; TRBD1 aligns across 9 bases. The CDR3 runs to 14 residues. Germline V gene lookup returns CDR1 GTSNPN and CDR2 SVGIG (reference sequence). V dropped 3 bases and J dropped 5; count of bases not matched to a gene: 7. CDR3 region: CAWRTPDRGYGYTF. DNA for the CDR3: TGTGCCTGGAGGACCCCCGACAGGGGGTATGGCTACACCTTC.

In its sample, this clone was seen a few times. The chain links TRBV2 to TRBJ2-3; D not resolved. The CDR3 is 12 amino acids. V shed 4 bases and J shed 5 bases, with 7 bases lying between them. Germline CDR1 and CDR2: SNHLY and FYNNEI. CDR3 coding DNA: TGTGCCAGCAGTGGGCAGGTAGATACGCAGTATTTT. Translating it yields CASSGQVDTQYF.

The V and J genes are TRBV5-6 and TRBJ2-6; D may be TRBD2 (5 bases). This CDR3 comprises 16 residues. Germline V gene sequence: CDR1 SGHDT, CDR2 YYEEEE. With 2 bases removed from V and 0 bases from J, the gap between germline ends came to 9 bases. The CDR3, as DNA: TGTGCCAGCAGCTTAGGGAGCCTCTCTGGGGCCAACGTCCTGACTTTC. This gives the protein CASSLGSLSGANVLTF. The variable domain in full, completed from reference TRBV5-6 and TRBJ2-6, reads DAGVTQSPTHLIKTRGQQVTLRCSPKSGHDTVSWYQQALGQGPQFIFQYYEEEERQRGNFPDRFSGHQFPNYSSELNVNALLLGDSALYLCASSLGSLSGANVLTFGAGSRLTVL.

V and J are TRBV6-1 and TRBJ2-7; D may be TRBD1 (5 bases). The CDR3 runs 18 residues. V was shortened by 2 bases and J by 2 bases, with 22 bases between the two germline ends. In germline, CDR1 is MNHNS, CDR2 SASEGT. This chain's CDR3 is CASSELMGHTRPTYEQYF. CDR3 nucleotide sequence: TGTGCCAGCAGTGAATTGATGGGGCACACCCGACCGACCTACGAGCAGTACTTC.

V and J are TRBV7-9 and TRBJ1-2; unclear D gene. This CDR3 contains 15 residues. Looked up from germline, CDR1 is SEHNR and CDR2 is FQNEAQ (reference sequence). V was clipped by 7 bases and J by 0 bases, with 15 bases between them. CDR3 nucleotide sequence: TGTGCCAGCAACCCGACGGAGATTACTAACTATGGCTACACCTTC. Its translation: CASNPTEITNYGYTF.

This clone was seen once. The gene calls are TRBV18 and TRBJ2-5, with 8 bases matching TRBD1. This CDR3 comprises 16 residues. Germline CDR1 KGHSH, CDR2 LQKENI. The V and J ends lost 4 bases and 5 bases, in that order; junction bases with no gene match: 12. The CDR3 DNA reads TGTGCCAGCTCACAAGGGACAGGCCTGACGGGGGAGACCCAGTACTTC. This codes for CASSQGTGLTGETQYF.

For this clone: At one end the junction does not follow the germline gene, possibly because of a read error. The rearrangement joins TRBV7-7 to TRBJ2-3; 10 bases fit TRBD2. The CDR3 extends over 17 amino acids. Germline V gives CDR1 SSHAT, CDR2 FNYEAQ (reference sequence). This chain's CDR3 is CASSPRASGGSTDTQYF. The CDR3 region has the DNA TGTGCTAGCAGCCCCCGGGCTAGCGGGGGTAGCACAGATACGCAGTATTTT.

In this sample, this clone is large. The rearrangement links TRBV25-1 to TRBJ2-5, with TRBD1 matching 7 bases. Trimming cost V 6 bases and J 0 bases; bases outside gene matches: 4. This CDR3 is 14 amino acids long. The germline gives CDR1 MGHDK, CDR2 SYGVNS. In DNA form, the CDR3 reads TGTGCCAGCAGCCGGGACAGCAACCAAGAGACCCAGTACTTC. It is translated as CASSRDSNQETQYF.

The gene calls are TRBV10-3 and TRBJ1-4; TRBD1 might be the D (5 bases). V was pared by 4 bases and J by 6 bases, with 9 bases between. Germline V lookup: CDR1 ENHRY, CDR2 SYGVKD. The CDR3 has 13 amino acids. The DNA for the CDR3 is TGTGCCATCAGTGCCCAGGGCCATGAAAAACTGTTTTTT. Residues: CAISAQGHEKLFF.

V gene TRBV7-9 combines with J gene TRBJ2-1, with TRBD2 matching over 11 bases. Losses at the gene ends were 2 bases for V and 4 bases for J; bases not matched to a gene: 1. CDR3 length: 15 amino acids. Per germline, CDR1 SEHNR and CDR2 FQNEAQ (reference sequence). CDR3 nucleotide sequence: TGTGCCAGCAGCTTACTAGCGGGAGGTTACAATGAGCAGTTCTTC. This encodes CASSLLAGGYNEQFF.

V and J are TRBV10-3 and TRBJ2-7; a possible D gene is TRBD1 (6 bases). The CDR3 is 14 amino acids. V gave up 6 bases and J gave up 0 bases, with 12 bases separating them. Germline V gene lookup returns CDR1 ENHRY and CDR2 SYGVKD. CDR3 in amino acids: CAIRGQLNSYEQYF. The CDR3 DNA reads TGTGCCATCAGAGGACAGCTGAACTCCTACGAGCAGTACTTC.

V usage is TRBV27 and J usage is TRBJ2-7, with 11 bases matching TRBD1. Germline V CDR1 and CDR2: MNHEY, SMNVEV (reference sequence). The trim removed 5 bases at V and 7 bases at J, leaving 13 bases unmatched. This CDR3 is built from 16 residues. This CDR3 reads CASSPWTGGLVWEQYF. The CDR3 DNA reads as TGTGCCAGCAGTCCCTGGACAGGGGGCTTGGTGTGGGAGCAGTACTTC.

V is TRBV19 and J is TRBJ2-7; 7 nucleotides match TRBD1. In germline, CDR1 is LNHDA, CDR2 SQIVND (reference sequence). The length of the CDR3 is 15 residues. Trimming at V came to 6 bases and at J to 3 bases, leaving 11 bases not matched to a gene. The CDR3 DNA reads TGTGCCAGTAGCCTGACAGGGACGGACCTCTACGAGCAGTACTTC. Its translation is CASSLTGTDLYEQYF.

The chain combines TRBV29-1 with TRBJ2-2; unclear D gene. The CDR3 has 12 residues. V lost 6 bases and J lost 5, with 10 bases in between. The V gene's germline CDR1 is SQVTM and CDR2 ANQGSEA. DNA of the CDR3: TGCAGCGTAAAACGAGGAACCGGGGAGCTGTTTTTT. Translated, it gives CSVKRGTGELFF.